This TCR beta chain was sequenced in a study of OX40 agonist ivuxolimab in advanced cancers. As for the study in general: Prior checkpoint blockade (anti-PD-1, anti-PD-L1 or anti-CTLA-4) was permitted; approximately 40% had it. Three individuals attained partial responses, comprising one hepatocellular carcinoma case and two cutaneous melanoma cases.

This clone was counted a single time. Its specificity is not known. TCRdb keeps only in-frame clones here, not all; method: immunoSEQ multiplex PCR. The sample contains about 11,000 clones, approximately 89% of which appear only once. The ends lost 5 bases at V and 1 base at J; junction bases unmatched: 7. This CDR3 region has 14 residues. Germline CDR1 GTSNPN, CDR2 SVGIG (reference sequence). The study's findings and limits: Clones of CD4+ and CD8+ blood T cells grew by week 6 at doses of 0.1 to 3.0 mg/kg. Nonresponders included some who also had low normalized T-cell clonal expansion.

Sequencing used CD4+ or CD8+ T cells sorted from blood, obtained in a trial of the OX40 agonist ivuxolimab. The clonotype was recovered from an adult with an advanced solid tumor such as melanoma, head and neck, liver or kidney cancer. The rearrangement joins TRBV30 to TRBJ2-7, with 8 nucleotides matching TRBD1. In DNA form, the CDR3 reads TGTGCCTGGGGCGACAGGGGTCTTTCCTACGAGCAGTACTTC. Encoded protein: CAWGDRGLSYEQYF.